The rows below give T cell receptor beta chains drawn from one sample of a study of cytomegalovirus exposure and HLA in healthy donors. Profiling relied on immunoSEQ multiplex PCR, and the TCRdb table lists in-frame clones only, not all of them. There are 150,000 to 200,000 clones in the sample; roughly 80% occur only once, and about 4% lies in the top ten. The sample taken for sequencing was PBMCs. These receptor sequences come from a man aged 45 to 65 in good health and CMV-seropositive. The CDR3 runs from the conserved cysteine through the conserved F or W. A D gene is named only where the DNA matches it firmly. Size tells how often a clone was seen (once, few, many) or the class of an expanded clone, and some rows leave it out.

>TRBV5-1|once|TRBJ2-7|.
CASSLLHLDEQYF
TGCGCCAGCAGCTTGTTACACCTTGACGAGCAGTACTTC
>TRBV7-9|.|TRBJ2-3|.
CSSSPAGASTDTQYF
TGTTCCAGCAGCCCCGCTGGGGCCAGCACAGATACGCAGTATTTT
>TRBV7-9|.|TRBJ1-1|TRBD1
CSSSQPRDRNTEAFF
TGTTCCAGCAGCCAACCCCGGGACAGGAACACTGAAGCTTTCTTT
>TRBV27|.|TRBJ2-3|TRBD2
CASSGLAITDTQYF
TGTGCCAGCAGTGGACTAGCGATCACAGATACGCAGTATTTT
>TRBV4-3|.|TRBJ1-1|TRBD1
CASSREGQANTEAFF
TGCGCCAGCAGCCGAGAGGGACAGGCGAACACTGAAGCTTTCTTT
>TRBV7-3|.|TRBJ2-2|TRBD2
CASKRGEPGELFF
TGTGCCAGTAAGCGGGGGGAACCCGGGGAGCTGTTTTTT
>TRBV5-1|.|TRBJ2-5|TRBD2
CASRSGLAGGETQYF
TGCGCCAGCAGGTCGGGACTAGCGGGAGGAGAGACCCAGTACTTC
>TRBV4-1|.|TRBJ2-7|TRBD2
CASSQEGLAHSSYEQYF
TGCGCCAGCAGCCAAGAGGGACTAGCGCACAGCTCCTACGAGCAGTACTTC
>TRBV10-3|.|TRBJ1-5|TRBD1
CAISDKDRGYSNQPQHF
TGTGCCATCAGTGACAAGGACAGGGGTTATAGCAATCAGCCCCAGCATTTT
>TRBV28|few|TRBJ1-5|.
CASRPPDSNQPQHF
TGTGCCAGCAGGCCCCCAGATAGCAATCAGCCCCAGCATTTT
>TRBV6-1|.|TRBJ2-7|.
CASSEGTGLRTYEQYF
TGTGCCAGCAGTGAAGGGACGGGACTGCGGACCTACGAGCAGTACTTC
>TRBV19|.|TRBJ2-1|TRBD2
CASSPIGTNNEQFF
TGTGCCAGTAGTCCGATCGGGACTAACAATGAGCAGTTCTTC
>TRBV9|.|TRBJ1-5|.
CASSLYPEGMGPQHF
TGTGCCAGCAGCCTCTACCCGGAGGGAATGGGGCCCCAGCATTTT
>TRBV7-9|.|TRBJ1-4|TRBD1
CASSWGDRDNEKLFF
TGTGCCAGCAGCTGGGGGGACAGGGATAATGAAAAACTGTTTTTT
>TRBV30|.|TRBJ1-1|.
CAWRAWNTEAFF
TGTGCCTGGAGAGCGTGGAACACTGAAGCTTTCTTT
>TRBV14|.|TRBJ2-5|TRBD2
CASSQELAGGRETQYF
TGTGCCAGCAGCCAAGAACTAGCGGGAGGGCGTGAGACCCAGTACTTC
>TRBV19|.|TRBJ2-2|TRBD1
CASNSRQGGELFF
TGTGCCAGTAATTCTCGACAGGGCGGGGAGCTGTTTTTT
>TRBV9|.|TRBJ2-7|.
CASSVGGNSYEQYF
TGTGCCAGCAGCGTAGGCGGGAACTCCTACGAGCAGTACTTC
>TRBV7-9|.|TRBJ1-2|.
CSSSLAWEGGSYGYTF
TGTTCCAGCAGCTTAGCGTGGGAGGGAGGCAGCTATGGCTACACCTTC
>TRBV28|.|TRBJ2-2|.
CASSISRGAAGTGELFF
TGTGCCAGCAGCATTTCCCGGGGGGCAGCAGGGACCGGGGAGCTGTTTTTT
>TRBV10-1|.|TRBJ1-1|TRBD1
CASSATGVWTEAFF
TGCGCCAGCAGTGCCACAGGGGTTTGGACTGAAGCTTTCTTT
>TRBV7-9|.|TRBJ2-1|.
CASSFSPQQFF
TGTGCCAGCAGCTTCAGTCCTCAGCAGTTCTTC
>TRBV19|.|TRBJ2-7|.
CASSKLEGYEQYF
TGTGCCAGTAGTAAATTGGAGGGCTACGAGCAGTACTTC
>TRBV9|.|TRBJ2-5|.
CASSVGRFQETQYF
TGTGCCAGCAGCGTGGGGAGATTTCAAGAGACCCAGTACTTC
>TRBV6-5|.|TRBJ2-2|TRBD2
CASSSLKGGVVGELFF
TGTGCCAGCAGTTCCCTTAAGGGAGGGGTGGTCGGGGAGCTGTTTTTT
>TRBV6-6|.|TRBJ1-5|.
CASSYRGEEAQHF
TGTGCCAGCAGTTATCGGGGGGAAGAAGCCCAGCATTTT
>TRBV6-5|.|TRBJ2-4|TRBD1
CASAFTGVNIQYF
TGTGCCAGCGCCTTCACAGGGGTAAACATTCAGTACTTC
>TRBV7-2|.|TRBJ2-1|.
CASSLIAGGAGNEQFF
TGTGCCAGCAGCTTAATCGCGGGCGGGGCGGGGAATGAGCAGTTCTTC
>TRBV6-5|.|TRBJ1-1|.
CASSSEGQLNTEAFF
TGTGCCAGCAGCAGCGAAGGACAGTTGAACACTGAAGCTTTCTTT
>TRBV28|.|TRBJ1-2|.
CASSLSLDYGYTF
TGTGCCAGCAGCCTCTCCTTAGACTATGGCTACACCTTC
>TRBV5-4|.|TRBJ2-7|.
CASSRRDTASYEQYF
TGTGCCAGCAGCCGCCGGGACACGGCTTCCTACGAGCAGTACTTC
>TRBV5-1|.|TRBJ2-7|.
CASSLARARSGGEQYF
TGCGCCAGCAGCTTGGCCAGGGCAAGGTCAGGTGGCGAGCAGTACTTC
>TRBV20-1|.|TRBJ1-1|.
CSASSGAEAFF
TGCAGTGCTAGCTCAGGGGCTGAAGCTTTCTTT
>TRBV29-1|.|TRBJ2-3|.
CSVVVGVRADTQYF
TGCAGCGTTGTGGTAGGGGTTAGGGCAGATACGCAGTATTTT
>TRBV15|.|TRBJ1-5|.
CATSKRYGKGDQPQHF
TGTGCCACCAGCAAGAGATATGGGAAGGGGGATCAGCCCCAGCATTTT
>TRBV28|once|TRBJ1-2|.
CASSRPGNSKGYTF
TGTGCCAGCAGCCGCCCCGGGAATAGTAAGGGCTACACCTTC
>TRBV28|.|TRBJ1-6|TRBD1
CASSLTGGSPLHF
TGTGCTAGCAGTTTAACAGGGGGTTCACCCCTCCACTTT
>TRBV4-1|.|TRBJ2-7|.
CASSPPGQLGEQYF
TGCGCCAGCAGCCCTCCGGGACAATTGGGCGAGCAGTACTTC
>TRBV7-8|.|TRBJ2-1|TRBD2
CASSWEGFDEQFF
TGTGCCAGCAGCTGGGAGGGTTTCGATGAGCAGTTCTTC
>TRBV11-2|.|TRBJ1-3|.
CASSRTVFSGNTIYF
TGTGCCAGCAGCCGGACAGTCTTCTCTGGAAACACCATATATTTT
>TRBV15|.|TRBJ2-5|.
CATSRYRTDQETQYF
TGTGCCACCAGCAGATACCGGACAGATCAAGAGACCCAGTACTTC
>TRBV19|.|TRBJ2-2|.
CASSVDYTGELFF
TGTGCCAGTAGTGTGGACTACACCGGGGAGCTGTTTTTT
>TRBV2|.|TRBJ1-1|TRBD1
CASNDRGYTEAFF
TGTGCCAGCAACGACAGGGGTTACACTGAAGCTTTCTTT
>TRBV7-3|once|TRBJ1-6|TRBD1
CASSTGTGGQSPLHF
TGTGCCAGCAGCACCGGGACAGGGGGGCAATCACCCCTCCACTTT
>TRBV28|.|TRBJ1-1|TRBD1
CASSLMRGPFIEAFF
TGTGCCAGCAGTTTGATGAGGGGGCCTTTTATCGAAGCTTTCTTT
>TRBV7-9|.|TRBJ1-1|TRBD1
CASSMRQGETEAFF
TGTGCCAGCAGTATGAGACAGGGTGAGACTGAAGCTTTCTTT
>TRBV10-3|.|TRBJ1-5|TRBD1
CAIKGTGVDQPQHF
TGTGCCATCAAGGGGACAGGGGTCGATCAGCCCCAGCATTTT
>TRBV30|.|TRBJ1-6|.
CAWRPGTYVDPLHF
TGTGCCTGGAGGCCCGGGACATATGTAGACCCCCTCCACTTT
>TRBV15|few|TRBJ1-4|TRBD1
CATRPGQGAGSANEKLFF
TGTGCCACCAGGCCGGGACAGGGGGCGGGGTCGGCTAATGAAAAACTGTTTTTT
>TRBV2|.|TRBJ2-5|TRBD2
CASSESRERGGKTQYF
TGTGCCAGCAGTGAAAGTCGGGAACGGGGGGGGAAGACCCAGTACTTC
>TRBV9|.|TRBJ2-6|.
CASSLDLRGAGANVLTF
TGTGCCAGCAGCCTAGACCTTAGGGGCGCTGGGGCCAACGTCCTGACTTTC
>TRBV13|few|TRBJ2-3|TRBD1
CASSIRTGGWSDTQYF
TGTGCCAGCAGCATAAGGACAGGGGGCTGGTCAGATACGCAGTATTTT
>TRBV30|.|TRBJ2-7|TRBD1
CAWKGQPGHSEQYF
TGTGCCTGGAAGGGACAGCCCGGGCATAGCGAGCAGTACTTC
>TRBV9|.|TRBJ2-7|TRBD1
CASSVDGTGSYEQYF
TGTGCCAGCAGCGTAGACGGGACAGGGTCCTACGAGCAGTACTTC
>TRBV5-6|.|TRBJ2-5|TRBD1
CASSRTGNQETQYF
TGTGCCAGCAGCCGGACAGGGAACCAAGAGACCCAGTACTTC
>TRBV7-6|.|TRBJ1-5|.
CASSLAPPDSNQPQHF
TGTGCCAGCAGCTTAGCGCCTCCAGATAGCAATCAGCCCCAGCATTTT
>TRBV27|once|TRBJ1-6|.
CASSFQGNSPLHF
TGTGCCAGCAGTTTTCAGGGGAATTCACCCCTCCACTTT
>TRBV29-1|.|TRBJ2-7|TRBD2
CSVETSPHYEQYF
TGCAGCGTTGAGACTAGCCCCCACTACGAGCAGTACTTC
>TRBV7-9|.|TRBJ2-7|.
CASSRSREWGLEQYF
TGTGCCAGCAGCCGTTCCCGGGAGTGGGGCCTCGAGCAGTACTTC
>TRBV30|.|TRBJ2-5|TRBD1
CAWRAQGATGETQYF
TGTGCCTGGAGGGCTCAGGGGGCGACAGGAGAGACCCAGTACTTC